Following are 4 T cell receptor beta chains from one sample sequenced in a study of identical twins. TCRdb passed the 5' RACE reads through MiXCR, listing each CDR3 protein once. The repertoire includes 250,000 or so distinct CDR3 sequences, 6% to 8.5% of them detected once, and more than 5% sits in the top ten. This same sample was also part of a study on yellow fever vaccine responses in identical twins.

Sequencing was done on a sample of CD8+ T cells sorted from blood. The receptors stem from a woman younger than 30 in good health.

This clonotype was detected only a few times. V and J are TRBV4-1 and TRBJ2-3; 11 bases fit TRBD2. The germline gives CDR1 MGHRA, CDR2 YSYEKL. The CDR3 is 16 residues long. V gave up 4 bases and J gave up 2 bases; unmatched junction bases: 5. In nucleotides, the CDR3 is TGCGCCAGCAGCCTCCTAGCGGGGGGTATCACAGATACGCAGTATTTT. It translates to CASSLLAGGITDTQYF.

The rearrangement joins TRBV6-5 to TRBJ2-7; TRBD2 aligns across 7 bases. This CDR3 spans 14 amino acids. V trimming: 3 bases; J trimming: 4 bases; junction bases outside the gene matches: 6. Germline CDR1 and CDR2: MNHEY and SVGAGI. CDR3 DNA: TGTGCCAGCAGTTATGGAAAGGGAGGGTACGAGCAGTACTTC. Its protein product is CASSYGKGGYEQYF.

This clonotype was seen repeatedly, ten times or more. The chain joins TRBV12-3 or TRBV12-4 to TRBJ1-1; no firm D call. With 3 bases removed from V and 5 bases from J, the gap between germline ends came to 13 bases. The CDR3 covers 14 residues. For the CDR3, the DNA is TGTGCCAGCAGTTTTGGGTCCCCGGGTACTGAAGCTTTCTTT. This encodes CASSFGSPGTEAFF.

This clonotype has a count of ten or more. V is TRBV4-1 and J is TRBJ1-4; 12 nucleotides align to TRBD1. Trimming removed 0 bases from V and 3 bases from J; junction bases left unmatched: 8. This CDR3 has 19 residues. The germline V gene has CDR1 MGHRA and CDR2 YSYEKL. The CDR3 loop is CASSQERVRDRGPNEKLFF. CDR3 nucleotide sequence: TGCGCCAGCAGCCAAGAGAGAGTTCGGGACAGGGGGCCTAATGAAAAACTGTTTTTT.